A selection of T cell receptor beta chains follows, all from one sample in a study of blood T cell repertoires in COVID-19. Using immunoSEQ multiplex PCR, the repertoire was profiled, and TCRdb retains in-frame clones only, with some absent. The table shows more than 300,000 clones, with 90% occurring only once. Sequencing was carried out using PBMCs or T cells enriched from blood (not recorded which). These receptors all come from a woman in her twenties or thirties who had been exposed to COVID-19. Both conserved end residues are trimmed from each CDR3. The order of the fields is J gene, clone size, D gene, V gene, CDR3 protein. The D gene is left open where the match is weak. Not all rows give a size; the values are once, few, many and, for expanded clones, a class.

>TRBJ1-4|few|.|TRBV5-5
ASSLEVTARNFNEKLF
>TRBJ1-1|few|TRBD1|TRBV5-1
ASSWGTGEVIVAF
>TRBJ1-5|.|TRBD1|TRBV7-2
ASSSRDRGSQPQH
>TRBJ1-4|.|.|TRBV4-1
ASSPEPGVQEKLF
>TRBJ1-2|few|TRBD1|TRBV29-1
SVDRASGYT
>TRBJ1-5|.|.|TRBV5-6
ASSLMHRINSNQPQH
>TRBJ1-2|.|TRBD1|TRBV6-5
ASRGTGGNNYGYT
>TRBJ2-1|.|.|TRBV30
AWTPTPGGSYNEQF
>TRBJ2-7|.|TRBD2|TRBV4-3
ASSQDRISGGLEQY
>TRBJ2-2|.|TRBD2|TRBV7-2
ASSQTSGGAVGELF
>TRBJ1-6|.|.|TRBV5-6
ASSLYGKAVGYNSPLH
>TRBJ2-5|.|TRBD1|TRBV19
ASSIMTGETQY
>TRBJ1-5|.|.|TRBV11-2
ASSPGLVRGQPQH
>TRBJ1-1|.|.|TRBV12-3/TRBV12-4
ASSFTGRGEAF
>TRBJ2-7|.|.|TRBV3-1/TRBV3-2
ASSPSPAYEQY
>TRBJ1-1|few|.|TRBV5-5
ASSFVSDSEAF
>TRBJ1-2|.|.|TRBV19
ASSMAYGYT
>TRBJ1-6|.|.|TRBV6-6
ASSLQPPQTPLH
>TRBJ1-1|.|TRBD1|TRBV5-1
ASSLAGTGGDEAF
>TRBJ1-2|.|TRBD1|TRBV27
ASSSRDRGLANYGYT
>TRBJ1-2|.|.|TRBV4-2
ASSPAASSGDNYGYT
>TRBJ1-1|.|TRBD1|TRBV10-3
AISDRDRNTEAF
>TRBJ1-4|.|.|TRBV10-2
SREDPAATNEKLF
>TRBJ2-7|.|.|TRBV6-5
ASSVQGYEQY
>TRBJ2-7|.|TRBD1|TRBV11-2
ASKVEGAIYEQY
>TRBJ1-2|.|.|TRBV10-2
ASSQGSSNYGYT
>TRBJ2-2|few|.|TRBV4-1
ASSPNRGETGLDGELF
>TRBJ2-1|.|.|TRBV4-1
ASSQVLVGGHEF
>TRBJ1-1|once|TRBD1|TRBV7-2
ASRSQGMNTEAF
>TRBJ2-3|.|.|TRBV7-2
ASSRDTLTDTQY
>TRBJ1-5|.|.|TRBV6-1
ASSEARRRNQPQH
>TRBJ2-5|.|.|TRBV7-6
ASSLVGGRGETQY
>TRBJ1-2|.|.|TRBV7-2
ASSPQQGMGYT
>TRBJ1-2|.|TRBD1|TRBV9
ASSVAGGGQGTLVGYGYT
>TRBJ1-2|.|.|TRBV5-1
ASNLQGGGSSPSGYT
>TRBJ2-5|.|.|TRBV13
ASSFRETQY
>TRBJ1-6|once|.|TRBV3-1/TRBV3-2
ASSQGSGGLTPLH
>TRBJ2-7|.|TRBD2|TRBV6-2/TRBV6-3
ASSYTQGLVGAYEQY
>TRBJ1-1|.|.|TRBV19
ASRGADVTEAF
>TRBJ1-1|.|TRBD1|TRBV7-3
ASSRQGRNTEAF
>TRBJ1-2|.|TRBD1|TRBV5-4
ASSFPLPGQGAGGYT
>TRBJ1-5|.|.|TRBV27
ASSPDSLNQPQH
>TRBJ1-2|.|.|TRBV2
ASSVPGNGYT
>TRBJ1-2|.|.|TRBV6-4
ASSPLADSAVYGYT
>TRBJ2-7|.|.|TRBV7-9
ASSPRWGPIAEQY
>TRBJ1-2|.|.|TRBV4-1
ASSQDLFPYGYT
>TRBJ1-1|few|.|TRBV5-1
ASSLTQGNTEAF
>TRBJ2-1|.|.|TRBV7-2
ASSLVGGYNEQF
>TRBJ1-2|.|.|TRBV7-9
ASSRPTGSVYGYT
>TRBJ2-7|.|.|TRBV7-2
ASSLMLDSKVYEQY
>TRBJ1-6|once|TRBD1|TRBV10-3
AISLDRVENNSPLH
>TRBJ1-6|.|.|TRBV14
ASSQVGREPLH
>TRBJ2-3|.|TRBD2|TRBV4-2
ASSHPGTSGGDTQY